The next 20 T cell receptor beta chains were all read from a single sample in a study of blood T cell repertoires in COVID-19. TCRdb's copy holds only in-frame clones and misses some; the assay was immunoSEQ multiplex PCR. The sample contains about 280,000 clones, less than 85% of which appear only once. Sequencing used PBMCs or T cells enriched from blood (not recorded which). These receptors originate from a woman between 45 and 60 years old who had recovered from COVID-19.

CDR3 loop: CSGLTGSGGYTF. The CDR3 DNA is TGCAGCGGGCTGACTGGGTCTGGGGGCTACACCTTC. The chain combines TRBV29-1 with TRBJ1-2; no clear D. Trimming stripped 7 bases from V and 8 bases from J, with 17 bases between. The CDR3 consists of 12 residues. The germline gives CDR1 SQVTM, CDR2 ANQGSEA.

The rearrangement joins TRBV30 to TRBJ1-1; D is perhaps TRBD1 (6 bases). The CDR3 runs to 15 residues. Germline CDR1 and CDR2: GTSNPN and SVGIG (reference sequence). Trimming shortened V by 4 bases and J by 5 bases, and 20 bases separated the two germline ends. The CDR3 is CAWKRRGGVETEAFF. CDR3 sequence (DNA): TGTGCCTGGAAACGCAGGGGTGGAGTGGAAACTGAAGCTTTCTTT.

The J gene is TRBJ2-3, the V gene TRBV28; 9 bases are a match to TRBD2. CDR1 and CDR2 from the germline V gene are MDHEN and SYDVKM. The V segment lost 5 bases and the J segment 1 base; nucleotides outside the gene matches: 1. The CDR3 length is 14 residues. The CDR3 here is CASSRLAGTDTQYF. DNA of the CDR3: TGTGCCAGCAGTAGACTAGCGGGCACAGATACGCAGTATTTT.

This chain links TRBV5-5 with TRBJ2-5, with D possibly being TRBD1 (5 bases). Germline loops: CDR1 SGHKS, CDR2 YYEKEE (reference sequence). The CDR3 has 12 amino acids. Trimming took 3 bases from V and 5 from J, leaving 8 bases between them. The CDR3 sequence is CASSSTEETQYF. The CDR3 region has the DNA TGTGCCAGCAGCTCGACAGAGGAGACCCAGTACTTC.

This clone has more than one count but fewer than ten. This sequence joins TRBV25-1 and TRBJ1-5; D gene ambiguous. The CDR3 consists of 14 residues. V lost 4 bases and J lost 3, with 10 bases in between. Germline values: CDR1 MGHDK, CDR2 SYGVNS. CDR3 coding DNA: TGTGCCAGCAGTGGAGTCGGGTCCAATCAGCCCCAGCATTTT. It encodes CASSGVGSNQPQHF. Complete variable domain (other parts from reference TRBV25-1 and TRBJ1-5): EADIYQTPRYLVIGTGKKITLECSQTMGHDKMYWYQQDPGMELHLIHYSYGVNSTEKGDLSSESTVSRIRTEHFPLTLESARPSHTSQYLCASSGVGSNQPQHFGDGTRLSIL.

This rearrangement joins TRBV6-5 to TRBJ1-5; 9 bases agree with TRBD1. Germline V gives CDR1 MNHEY, CDR2 SVGAGI. J lost 2 bases, V lost 5 bases, and 4 bases had no gene match. This CDR3 spans 15 amino acids. The DNA of the CDR3 is TGTGCCAGCAGTCAGGACAGGGGTGGCAATCAGCCCCAGCATTTT. Residues: CASSQDRGGNQPQHF.

This clone has only one observation. The J gene is TRBJ2-3, the V gene TRBV11-2; D is ambiguous. The CDR3 totals 14 residues. The V gene's germline CDR1 is SGHAT and CDR2 FQNNGV. V was cut by 3 bases and J by 5 bases, with 12 bases left in between. CDR3 loop: CASSFLRGGDTQYF. For the CDR3, the DNA is TGTGCCAGCAGCTTTCTTCGCGGCGGAGATACGCAGTATTTT.

The rearrangement uses TRBV29-1 and TRBJ1-4, with D perhaps matching TRBD1 (6 bases). The CDR3 totals 14 residues. Per the germline V gene, CDR1 is SQVTM and CDR2 is ANQGSEA. Deletions cut 7 bases from V and 8 bases from J, with 20 bases between. CDR3 protein: CSARRRGGREKLFF. As DNA, the CDR3 is TGCAGCGCCCGGCGTAGGGGGGGAAGAGAAAAACTGTTTTTT.

The gene calls are TRBV21-1 and TRBJ1-1; the listed D gene, TRBD1, was not tested against the DNA. TRBV21-1 is assigned pseudogene status. The CDR3 has 15 amino acids. The CDR3 loop reads CARPGRGKVNTEAFF. CDR3 DNA: TGTGCCAGACCGGGCAGGGGTAAAGTGAACACTGAAGCTTTCTTT.

There are a few counts of this clone. Here the CDR3 DNA reads TGCGCCAGCAGCCGGACAGGCTTTAACTATGGCTACACCTTC. Residues: CASSRTGFNYGYTF. The chain employs TRBV10-1 and TRBJ1-2; 7 nucleotides line up with TRBD1. The CDR3 has 14 residues. V lost 6 bases to trimming and J lost 1 base; unmatched junction nucleotides: 5. Germline loops: CDR1 WNHNN, CDR2 SYGVQD (reference sequence).

V is TRBV5-6 and J is TRBJ2-4, with 15 bases aligning to TRBD2. The CDR3 sequence is 16 residues long. From germline, CDR1 is SGHDT and CDR2 YYEEEE. J gave up 5 bases and V 4 bases, and 4 bases lay outside the gene matches. CDR3 sequence: CASSGLAGGPQNIQYF. The CDR3 DNA is TGTGCCAGCAGCGGACTAGCGGGGGGGCCCCAAAACATTCAGTACTTC. The full variable domain, completed using reference TRBV5-6 and TRBJ2-4, is DAGVTQSPTHLIKTRGQQVTLRCSPKSGHDTVSWYQQALGQGPQFIFQYYEEEERQRGNFPDRFSGHQFPNYSSELNVNALLLGDSALYLCASSGLAGGPQNIQYFGAGTRLSVL.

The V gene is TRBV29-1, the J gene TRBJ2-7; D is perhaps TRBD1 (6 bases). Deletions cut 3 bases from V and 9 bases from J, with 18 bases between. Germline lookup yields CDR1 SQVTM and CDR2 ANQGSEA. The CDR3 covers 13 residues. The CDR3 is CSVEYRRGKVQYF. In DNA form, the CDR3 reads TGCAGCGTTGAGTACCGAAGGGGGAAGGTGCAGTACTTC.

There are a few counts of this clone. The chain employs TRBV4-2 and TRBJ1-4; D gene unclear. Trimming stripped 0 bases from V and 6 bases from J, with 11 bases between. Germline V gene data show CDR1 as LGHNA and CDR2 as YNFKEQ. CDR3 size: 15 residues. The CDR3 loop is CASSQDQGDHEKLFF. The CDR3 DNA sequence: TGTGCCAGCAGCCAAGATCAAGGAGACCATGAAAAACTGTTTTTT.

This clone was seen once. The chain is built from TRBV11-3 and TRBJ1-2; D might be TRBD1 (6 bases). Germline CDR1 reads SGHNT; CDR2 reads YENEEA. The CDR3 is made up of 13 amino acids. V lost 3 bases, J lost 6 bases, and 11 bases lay in between. CDR3 nucleotides: TGTGCCAGCAGCTTTACTTCAGGGGATGGCTACACCTTC. Its translation: CASSFTSGDGYTF.

This clone was counted many times. The chain uses TRBV6-5 and TRBJ1-1; D is possibly TRBD1 (6 bases). Trimming took 6 bases from V and 1 from J, leaving 6 bases between them. This CDR3 contains 12 residues. CDR1 is MNHEY, CDR2 SVGAGI, per germline. CDR3 in amino acids: CASRTGNTEAFF. The CDR3 coding sequence is TGTGCCAGCAGGACAGGGAACACTGAAGCTTTCTTT.

V usage is TRBV28 and J usage is TRBJ2-1; D possibly corresponds to TRBD1 (5 bases). The CDR3 consists of 16 residues. V was clipped by 0 bases and J by 0 bases, with 9 bases between them. Germline loops: CDR1 MDHEN, CDR2 SYDVKM. For the CDR3, the DNA is TGTGCCAGCAGTTTATGGGACACGAGCTCCTACAATGAGCAGTTCTTC. Its protein is CASSLWDTSSYNEQFF.

The V call is TRBV15, the J call TRBJ2-2; 8 nucleotides agree with TRBD1. J gave up 7 bases and V 1 base, and 8 bases lay outside the gene matches. This CDR3 comprises 16 residues. CDR1 and CDR2 (germline): LNHNV, YYDKDF (reference sequence). The CDR3 reads CATSRGRGQGSGELFF. CDR3 nucleotides: TGTGCCACCAGCAGAGGCCGAGGACAGGGTAGCGGGGAGCTGTTTTTT.

V is TRBV14 and J is TRBJ1-6, with D perhaps TRBD1 (5 bases). V lost 0 bases and J lost 6, with 9 bases in between. Germline V gene data show CDR1 as SGHDN and CDR2 as FVKESK. The CDR3 sequence is 15 residues long. Written as DNA, the CDR3 is TGTGCCAGCAGCCAAGAGAACAGGCGTAATTCACCCCTCCACTTT. It encodes CASSQENRRNSPLHF.

This chain connects TRBV6-6 to TRBJ2-3; D might be TRBD2 (6 bases). With 4 bases removed from V and 4 bases from J, the gap between germline ends came to 15 bases. This CDR3 is built from 15 residues. Germline values: CDR1 MNHNY, CDR2 SVGAGI (reference sequence). CDR3 loop: CASSSRLGQSDTQYF. In DNA, the CDR3 is TGTGCCAGCAGTTCCAGACTAGGGCAGTCAGATACGCAGTATTTT.

This clone is a singleton in its sample. The chain has TRBV28 and TRBJ1-3; tentative D call: TRBD1 (6 bases). The CDR3 loop spans 17 amino acids. V lost 0 bases and J lost 0, with 12 bases in between. CDR1 and CDR2 from the germline V gene are MDHEN and SYDVKM. As DNA, the CDR3 is TGTGCCAGCAGTTTATGGCGGACAGCTGTCTCTGGAAACACCATATATTTT. Translation gives CASSLWRTAVSGNTIYF.